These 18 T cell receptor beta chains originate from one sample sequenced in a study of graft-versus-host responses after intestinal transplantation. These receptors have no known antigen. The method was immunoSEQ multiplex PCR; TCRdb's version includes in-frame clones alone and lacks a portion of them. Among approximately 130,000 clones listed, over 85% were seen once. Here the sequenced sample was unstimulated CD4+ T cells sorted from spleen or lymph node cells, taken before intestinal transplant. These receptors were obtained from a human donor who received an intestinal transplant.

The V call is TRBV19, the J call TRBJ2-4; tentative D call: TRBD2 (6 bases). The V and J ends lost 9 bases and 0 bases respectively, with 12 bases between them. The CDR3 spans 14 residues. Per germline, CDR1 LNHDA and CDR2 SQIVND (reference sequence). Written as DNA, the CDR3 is TGTGCCAGCCGCGGGACGTTAGCCAAAAACATTCAGTACTTC. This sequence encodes CASRGTLAKNIQYF.

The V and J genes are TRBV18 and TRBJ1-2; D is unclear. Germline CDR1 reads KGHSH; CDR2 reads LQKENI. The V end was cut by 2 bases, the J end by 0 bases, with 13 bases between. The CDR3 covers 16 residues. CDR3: CASSPEYSRTNYGYTF. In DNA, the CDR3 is TGTGCCAGCTCACCAGAGTACAGCAGGACTAACTATGGCTACACCTTC.

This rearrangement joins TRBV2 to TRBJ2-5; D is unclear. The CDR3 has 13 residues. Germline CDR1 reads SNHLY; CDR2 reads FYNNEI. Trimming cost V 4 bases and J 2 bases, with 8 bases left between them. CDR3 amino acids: CASSGEVQETQYF. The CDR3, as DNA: TGTGCCAGCAGTGGTGAGGTTCAAGAGACCCAGTACTTC.

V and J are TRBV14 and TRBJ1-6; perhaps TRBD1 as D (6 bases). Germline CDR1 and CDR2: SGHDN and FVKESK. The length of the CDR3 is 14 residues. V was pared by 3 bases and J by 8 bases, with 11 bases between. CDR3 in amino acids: CASSHGTLYSPLHF. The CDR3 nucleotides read TGTGCCAGCAGCCACGGGACACTATATTCACCCCTCCACTTT.

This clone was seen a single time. The chain's CDR3 is CSAPGTYGYTF. CDR3 nucleotide sequence: TGCAGTGCTCCGGGGACCTATGGCTACACCTTC. V gene TRBV20-1 combines with J gene TRBJ1-2, with D perhaps TRBD1 (5 bases). Germline CDR1 reads DFQATT; CDR2 reads SNEGSKA (reference sequence). Trimming cost V 5 bases and J 4 bases, with 8 bases left between them. The length of the CDR3 is 11 residues.

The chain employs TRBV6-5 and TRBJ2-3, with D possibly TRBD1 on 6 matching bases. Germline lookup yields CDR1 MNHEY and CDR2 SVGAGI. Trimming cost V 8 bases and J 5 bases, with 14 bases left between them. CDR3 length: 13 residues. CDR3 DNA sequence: TGTGCCAGCCGGGACACCTTGGGAGATACGCAGTATTTT. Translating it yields CASRDTLGDTQYF.

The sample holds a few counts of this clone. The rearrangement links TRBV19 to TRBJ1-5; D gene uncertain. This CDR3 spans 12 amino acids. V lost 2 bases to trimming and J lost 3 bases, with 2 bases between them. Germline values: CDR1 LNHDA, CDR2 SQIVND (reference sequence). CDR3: CASSIPNQPQHF. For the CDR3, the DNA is TGTGCCAGTAGTATACCCAATCAGCCCCAGCATTTT.

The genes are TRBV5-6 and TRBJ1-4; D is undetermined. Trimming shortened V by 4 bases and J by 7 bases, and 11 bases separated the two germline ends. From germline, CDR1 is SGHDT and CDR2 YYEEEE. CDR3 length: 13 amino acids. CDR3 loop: CASSPGISEKLFF. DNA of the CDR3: TGTGCCAGCAGCCCAGGTATATCTGAAAAACTGTTTTTT.

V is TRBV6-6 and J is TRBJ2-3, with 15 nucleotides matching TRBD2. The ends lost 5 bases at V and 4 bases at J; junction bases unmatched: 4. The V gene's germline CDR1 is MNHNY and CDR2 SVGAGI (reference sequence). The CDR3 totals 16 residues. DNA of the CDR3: TGTGCCAGCAGTCCGGGACTAGCGGGGGGTCCAGATACGCAGTATTTT. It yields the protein CASSPGLAGGPDTQYF.

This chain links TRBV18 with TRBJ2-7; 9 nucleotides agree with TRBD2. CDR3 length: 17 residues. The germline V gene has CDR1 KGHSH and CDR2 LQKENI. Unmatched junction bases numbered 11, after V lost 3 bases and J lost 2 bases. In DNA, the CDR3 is TGTGCCAGCTCACCGGCCAGCGGGGGGTTCCTTACCTACGAGCAGTACTTC. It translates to CASSPASGGFLTYEQYF.

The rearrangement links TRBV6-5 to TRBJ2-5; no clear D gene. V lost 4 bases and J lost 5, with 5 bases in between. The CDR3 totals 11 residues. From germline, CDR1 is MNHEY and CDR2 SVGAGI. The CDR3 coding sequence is TGTGCCAGCAGTTTGGGGGAGACCCAGTACTTC. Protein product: CASSLGETQYF.

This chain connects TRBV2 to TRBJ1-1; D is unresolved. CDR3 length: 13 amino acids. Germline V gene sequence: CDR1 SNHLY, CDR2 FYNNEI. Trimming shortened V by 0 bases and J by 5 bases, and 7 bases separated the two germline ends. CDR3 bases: TGTGCCAGCAGTGAAGCAGGCATGACTGAAGCTTTCTTT. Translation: CASSEAGMTEAFF.

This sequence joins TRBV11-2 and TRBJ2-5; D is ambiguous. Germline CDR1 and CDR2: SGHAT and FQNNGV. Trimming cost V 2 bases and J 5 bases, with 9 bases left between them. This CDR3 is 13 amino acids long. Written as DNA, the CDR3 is TGTGCCAGCAGCTTATCGTCTCAGGAGACCCAGTACTTC. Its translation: CASSLSSQETQYF. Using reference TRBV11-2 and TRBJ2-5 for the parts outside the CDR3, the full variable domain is EAGVAQSPRYKIIEKRQSVAFWCNPISGHATLYWYQQILGQGPKLLIQFQNNGVVDDSQLPKDRFSAERLKGVDSTLKIQPAKLEDSAVYLCASSLSSQETQYFGPGTRLLVL.

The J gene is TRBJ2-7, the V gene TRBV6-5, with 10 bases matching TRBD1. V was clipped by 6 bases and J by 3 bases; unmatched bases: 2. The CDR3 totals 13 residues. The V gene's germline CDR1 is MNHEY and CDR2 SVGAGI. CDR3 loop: CASRGDRGYEQYF. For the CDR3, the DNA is TGTGCCAGCAGGGGGGACAGGGGCTACGAGCAGTACTTC.

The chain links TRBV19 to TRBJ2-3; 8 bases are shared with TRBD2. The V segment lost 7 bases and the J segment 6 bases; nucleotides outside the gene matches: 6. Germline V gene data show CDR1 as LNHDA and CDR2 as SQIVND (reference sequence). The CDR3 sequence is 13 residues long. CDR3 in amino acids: CASKGRGADTQYF. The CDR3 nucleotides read TGTGCCAGTAAGGGGCGGGGGGCGGATACGCAGTATTTT. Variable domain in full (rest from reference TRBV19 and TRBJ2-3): DGGITQSPKYLFRKEGQNVTLSCEQNLNHDAMYWYRQDPGQGLRLIYYSQIVNDFQKGDIAEGYSVSREKKESFPLTVTSAQKNPTAFYLCASKGRGADTQYFGPGTRLTVL.

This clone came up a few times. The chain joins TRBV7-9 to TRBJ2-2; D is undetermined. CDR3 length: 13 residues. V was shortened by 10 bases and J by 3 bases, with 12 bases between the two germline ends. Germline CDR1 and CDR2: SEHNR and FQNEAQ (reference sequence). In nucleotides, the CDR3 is TGTGCCACCCCTCCTCAATACACCGGGGAGCTGTTTTTT. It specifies CATPPQYTGELFF.

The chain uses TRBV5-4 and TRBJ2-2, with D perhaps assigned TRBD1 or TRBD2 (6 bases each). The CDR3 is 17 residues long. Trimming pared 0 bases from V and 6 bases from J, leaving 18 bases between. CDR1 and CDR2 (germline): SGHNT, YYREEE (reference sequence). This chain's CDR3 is CASSLVPGAIVAGELFF. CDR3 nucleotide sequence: TGTGCCAGCAGCTTGGTGCCGGGGGCGATCGTGGCCGGGGAGCTGTTTTTT.

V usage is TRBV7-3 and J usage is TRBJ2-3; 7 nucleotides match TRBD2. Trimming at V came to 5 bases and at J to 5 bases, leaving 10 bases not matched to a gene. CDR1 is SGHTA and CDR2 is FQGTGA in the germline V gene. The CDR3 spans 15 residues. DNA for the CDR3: TGTGCCAGCAGCCCAAGCGGGGACCCCGTAGATACGCAGTATTTT. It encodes CASSPSGDPVDTQYF.